This T cell receptor (beta chain) was captured in a study of human T cells and chemical hapten exposure. TCRdb used MiXCR to reprocess the RACE reads, holding one entry per CDR3 protein. The table has about 120,000 distinct CDR3 sequences, roughly 14% seen once. Study-wide findings and caveats: Expanded TCRs grouped into significantly more large CDR3 similarity clusters than controls produced.

Turning to this clonotype: Its specificity is unknown.

Time point defined: pre-sensitization, week 0. This sample's treatment: therapeutic diphenylcyclopropenone sensitization with weekly scalp DPC. The ends lost 4 bases at V and 7 bases at J; junction bases unmatched: 10. This CDR3 has 14 residues. Germline V lookup: CDR1 SGHNT, CDR2 YYREEE (reference sequence). The sequence was collected from a woman aged 18-29 years with alopecia areata. Some clones in this sample may be carry-over from other donors' samples. The source was whole blood, collected in connection with sensitization to the hapten diphenylcyclopropenone (DPC). The rearrangement links TRBV5-4 to TRBJ2-7; 8 nucleotides line up with TRBD2. The CDR3 is CASSPGGTRREQYF. The DNA of the CDR3 is TGTGCCAGCAGCCCGGGAGGGACGCGACGGGAGCAGTACTTC.